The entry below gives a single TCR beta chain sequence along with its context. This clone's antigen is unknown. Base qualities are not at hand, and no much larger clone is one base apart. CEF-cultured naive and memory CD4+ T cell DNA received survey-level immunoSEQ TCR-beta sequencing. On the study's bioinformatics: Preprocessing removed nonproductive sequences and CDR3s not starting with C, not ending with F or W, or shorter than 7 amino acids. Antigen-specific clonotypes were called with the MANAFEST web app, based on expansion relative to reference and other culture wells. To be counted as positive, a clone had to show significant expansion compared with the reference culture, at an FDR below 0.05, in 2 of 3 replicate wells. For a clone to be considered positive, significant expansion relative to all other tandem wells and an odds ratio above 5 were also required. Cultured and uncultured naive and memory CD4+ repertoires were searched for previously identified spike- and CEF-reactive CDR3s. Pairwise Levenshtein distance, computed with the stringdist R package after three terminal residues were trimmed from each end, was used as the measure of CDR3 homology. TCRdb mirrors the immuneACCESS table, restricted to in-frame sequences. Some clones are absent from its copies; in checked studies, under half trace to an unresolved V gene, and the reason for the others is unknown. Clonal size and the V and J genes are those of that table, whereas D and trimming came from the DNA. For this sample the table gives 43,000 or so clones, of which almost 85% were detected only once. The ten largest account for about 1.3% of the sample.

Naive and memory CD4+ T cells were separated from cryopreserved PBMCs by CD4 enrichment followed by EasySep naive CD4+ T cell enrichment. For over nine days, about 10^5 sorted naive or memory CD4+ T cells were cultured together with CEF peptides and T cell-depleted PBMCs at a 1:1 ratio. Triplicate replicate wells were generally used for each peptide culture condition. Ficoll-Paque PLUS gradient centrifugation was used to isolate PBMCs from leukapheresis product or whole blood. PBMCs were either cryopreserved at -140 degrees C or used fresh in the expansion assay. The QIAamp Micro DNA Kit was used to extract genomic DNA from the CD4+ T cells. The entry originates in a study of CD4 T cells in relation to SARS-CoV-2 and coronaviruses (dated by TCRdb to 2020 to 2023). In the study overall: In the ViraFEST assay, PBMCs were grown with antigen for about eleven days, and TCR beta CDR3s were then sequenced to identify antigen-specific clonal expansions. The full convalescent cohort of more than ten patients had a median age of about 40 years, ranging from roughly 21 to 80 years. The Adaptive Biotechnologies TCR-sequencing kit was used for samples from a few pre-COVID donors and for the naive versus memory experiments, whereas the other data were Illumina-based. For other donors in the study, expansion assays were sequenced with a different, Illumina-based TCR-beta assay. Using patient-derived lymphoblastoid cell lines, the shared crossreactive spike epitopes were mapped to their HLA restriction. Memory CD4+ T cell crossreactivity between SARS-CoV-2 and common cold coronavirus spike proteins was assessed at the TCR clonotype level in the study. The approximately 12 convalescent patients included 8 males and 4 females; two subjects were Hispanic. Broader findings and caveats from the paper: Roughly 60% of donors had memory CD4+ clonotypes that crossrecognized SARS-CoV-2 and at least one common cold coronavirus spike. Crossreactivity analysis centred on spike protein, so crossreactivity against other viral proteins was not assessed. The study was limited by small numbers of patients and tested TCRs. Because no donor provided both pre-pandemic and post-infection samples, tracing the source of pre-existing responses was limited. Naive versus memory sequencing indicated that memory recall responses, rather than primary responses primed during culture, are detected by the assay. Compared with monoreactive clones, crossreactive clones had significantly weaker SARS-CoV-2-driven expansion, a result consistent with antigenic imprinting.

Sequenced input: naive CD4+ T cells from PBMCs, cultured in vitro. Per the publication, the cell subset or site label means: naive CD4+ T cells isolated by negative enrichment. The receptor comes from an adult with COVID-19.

The CDR3 region has the sequence CASSKTPVDQNNSPLHF. The base sequence is TGCGCCAGCAGCAAAACCCCAGTGGATCAGAATAATTCACCCCTCCACTTT. The V gene is TRBV5-1 and the J gene is TRBJ1-6; the D gene is not confidently resolved. Trimming removed 4 bases from V and 5 bases from J, leaving 19 bases between the germline ends. CDR1 is given as SGHRS and CDR2 as YFSETQ, both from the germline V gene. The cysteine opens and the phenylalanine closes a CDR3 of 17 amino acids. Only the CDR3 portion is preserved as DNA: 51 bases, with reading frame beginning at the first base.